This T cell receptor (beta chain) was identified during a study of OX40 agonist ivuxolimab in advanced cancers. Study details: Ivuxolimab, which is an agonistic anti-OX40 (CD134) antibody, was administered to the patients. The dose-escalation cohort was roughly 84% male, with a mean age of around 60 years, ranging roughly 20 to 80. Patients treated during dose escalation were battling hepatocellular carcinoma, melanoma, renal cell or head and neck cancer. People who had prior anti-PD-1, anti-PD-L1 or anti-CTLA-4 therapy could take part, and around 43% had some.

Repertoires were generated with immunoSEQ multiplex PCR, while TCRdb's copy carries only in-frame clones and drops some. This table holds around 32,000 clones, 89% found once. The CDR3 is 14 residues long. Germline V CDR1 and CDR2: SGHTA, FQGTGA. Trimming took 11 bases from V and 0 from J, leaving 14 bases between them. The specimen comprised CD4+ or CD8+ T cells sorted from blood, sampled in a trial of the OX40 agonist ivuxolimab. The TCR was taken from an adult with an advanced solid tumor such as melanoma, head and neck, liver or kidney cancer. The rearrangement uses TRBV7-3 and TRBJ1-5; D not resolved. CDR3: CAGVTGYSNQPQHF. The CDR3 coding sequence is TGTGCCGGAGTGACGGGGTATAGCAATCAGCCCCAGCATTTT.